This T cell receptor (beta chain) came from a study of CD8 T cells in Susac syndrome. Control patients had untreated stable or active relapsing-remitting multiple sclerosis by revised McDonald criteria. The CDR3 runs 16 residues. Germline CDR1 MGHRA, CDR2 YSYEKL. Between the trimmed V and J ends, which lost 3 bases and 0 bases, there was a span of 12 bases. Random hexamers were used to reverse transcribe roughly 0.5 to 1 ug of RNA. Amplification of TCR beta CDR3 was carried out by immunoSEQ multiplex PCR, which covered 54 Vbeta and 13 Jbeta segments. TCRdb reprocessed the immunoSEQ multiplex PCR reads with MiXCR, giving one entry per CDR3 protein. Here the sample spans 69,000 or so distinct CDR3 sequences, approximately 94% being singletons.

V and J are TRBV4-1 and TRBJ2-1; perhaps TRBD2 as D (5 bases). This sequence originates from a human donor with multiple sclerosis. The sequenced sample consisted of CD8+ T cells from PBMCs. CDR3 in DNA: TGCGCCAGCAGCCACCCGGACTGGAGCTCCTACAATGAGCAGTTCTTC. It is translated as CASSHPDWSSYNEQFF.